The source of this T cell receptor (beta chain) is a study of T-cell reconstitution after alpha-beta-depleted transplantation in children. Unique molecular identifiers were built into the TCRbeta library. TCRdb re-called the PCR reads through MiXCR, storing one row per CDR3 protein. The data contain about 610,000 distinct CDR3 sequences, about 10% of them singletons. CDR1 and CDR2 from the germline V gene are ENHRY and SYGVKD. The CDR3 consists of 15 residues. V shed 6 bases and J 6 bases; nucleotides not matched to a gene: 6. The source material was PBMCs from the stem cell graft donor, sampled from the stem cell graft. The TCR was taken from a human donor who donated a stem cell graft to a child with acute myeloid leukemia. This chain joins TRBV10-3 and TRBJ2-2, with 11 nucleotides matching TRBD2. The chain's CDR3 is CAIRGTSGAPGELFF. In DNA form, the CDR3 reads TGTGCCATCAGGGGGACTAGCGGCGCACCCGGGGAGCTGTTTTTT.